This is a list of T cell receptor beta chains from one sample in a study of blood T cell repertoires in COVID-19. Libraries were prepared by immunoSEQ multiplex PCR; TCRdb keeps only in-frame clonotypes and omits some of them. The sample holds fewer than 250,000 clones, 83% seen once. The source material was peripheral blood. Receptors were obtained from a woman in her forties with active or convalescent COVID-19. Both conserved end residues are part of each CDR3. The D gene is left open where the match is weak. Clone size, where shown, is once, few, many, or a class for clones that have expanded.

>NA|once|TRBV6-5|TRBJ2-4
CASSRNIQYF
TGTGCCAGCTCCAGAAACATTCAGTACTTC
>NA|NA|TRBV7-9|TRBJ1-1
CASSSGGTGFTEAFF
TGTGCCAGCAGCTCGGGCGGGACGGGTTTCACTGAAGCTTTCTTT
>NA|NA|TRBV4-2|TRBJ1-3
CASSQADRDSGNTIYF
TGTGCCAGCAGCCAGGCTGACCGGGACTCTGGAAACACCATATATTTT
>NA|few|TRBV7-8|TRBJ2-7
CASSLALRQGGYEQYF
TGTGCCAGCAGCTTAGCGCTGAGACAGGGAGGCTACGAGCAGTACTTC
>TRBD1|NA|TRBV5-1|TRBJ1-4
CASSSGGTGFEKLFF
TGCGCCAGCAGCTCTGGCGGGACAGGGTTTGAAAAACTGTTTTTT
>NA|once|TRBV7-3|TRBJ1-2
CASSLNPGGSSYGYTF
TGTGCCAGCAGCTTAAATCCGGGGGGCTCCAGCTATGGCTACACCTTC
>TRBD2|NA|TRBV10-3|TRBJ2-2
CAISPSGRYTGELFF
TGTGCCATCAGTCCTAGCGGGAGGTATACCGGGGAGCTGTTTTTT
>TRBD1|NA|TRBV7-9|TRBJ2-7
CASTQSGTGGNEQYF
TGTGCCAGCACCCAATCCGGGACAGGGGGCAACGAGCAGTACTTC
>NA|NA|TRBV10-3|TRBJ1-1
CAISERTRFEAFF
TGTGCCATCAGTGAGAGAACAAGATTTGAAGCTTTCTTT
>TRBD1|few|TRBV2|TRBJ1-5
CASRETGAGQPQHF
TGTGCCAGCAGGGAAACAGGGGCAGGACAGCCCCAGCATTTT
>TRBD1|NA|TRBV30|TRBJ1-3
CAGGQGGGNTIYF
TGTGCCGGGGGACAGGGAGGTGGAAACACCATATATTTT
>TRBD1|NA|TRBV15|TRBJ1-4
CATSRDGTGMFF
TGTGCCACCAGCAGAGACGGGACAGGGATGTTTTTT
>NA|NA|TRBV27|TRBJ2-3
CASSFTGDTQYF
TGTGCCAGCAGTTTCACAGGGGATACGCAGTATTTT
>TRBD2|NA|TRBV7-9|TRBJ2-2
CASSFSYAGGPRNTGELFF
TGTGCCAGCAGCTTTTCTTACGCGGGAGGGCCTAGGAACACCGGGGAGCTGTTTTTT
>NA|NA|TRBV6-1|TRBJ2-3
CASSEIGQGAPDTQYF
TGTGCCAGCAGTGAAATCGGCCAGGGCGCCCCAGATACGCAGTATTTT
>TRBD2|NA|TRBV11-2|TRBJ2-6
CASRKFSGGGVANVLTF
TGTGCCAGCAGGAAATTCTCGGGAGGGGGGGTGGCCAACGTCCTGACTTTC
>NA|NA|TRBV30|TRBJ1-2
CAWNPLEGYTF
TGTGCCTGGAACCCTTTAGAGGGCTACACCTTC
>NA|NA|TRBV12-3/TRBV12-4|TRBJ1-1
CASSRDRYAEAFF
TGTGCCAGCAGTCGAGACAGGTACGCTGAAGCTTTCTTT
>NA|NA|TRBV6-5|TRBJ1-1
CASSYSGQAMNTEAFF
TGTGCCAGCAGTTACTCGGGGCAGGCCATGAACACTGAAGCTTTCTTT
>TRBD1|NA|TRBV5-1|TRBJ2-3
CASSFEGQASTDTQYF
TGCGCCAGCAGCTTCGAAGGACAGGCAAGCACAGATACGCAGTATTTT
>TRBD1|NA|TRBV3-1/TRBV3-2|TRBJ2-7
CASSQGGTGYYEQYF
TGTGCCAGCAGCCAAGGCGGGACAGGGTACTACGAGCAGTACTTC
>NA|NA|TRBV20-1|TRBJ2-7
CSASSLDSSYEQYF
TGCAGTGCTAGTAGTCTTGACAGTTCCTACGAGCAGTACTTC
>NA|NA|TRBV2|TRBJ1-2
CASSEGGDNAYGYTF
TGTGCCAGCAGTGAAGGAGGGGACAATGCATATGGCTACACCTTC
>TRBD1|NA|TRBV5-3|TRBJ1-2
CARSLNRGYYGYTF
TGTGCCAGAAGCTTGAACAGGGGATATTATGGCTACACCTTC
>TRBD1|NA|TRBV5-4|TRBJ2-7
CASSRDRDTVSYEQYF
TGTGCCAGCAGCCGCGACAGGGACACCGTCTCCTACGAGCAGTACTTC
>NA|NA|TRBV9|TRBJ1-2
CASSPSNPALYGYTF
TGTGCCAGCAGCCCTAGCAATCCGGCCCTCTATGGCTACACCTTC
>NA|NA|TRBV24-1|TRBJ1-1
CATSAAGSARSEAFF
TGTGCCACCAGTGCCGCAGGGTCGGCGAGGTCTGAAGCTTTCTTT
>NA|NA|TRBV24-1|TRBJ1-2
CATSDDGAGLSNYGYTF
TGTGCCACCAGTGATGATGGGGCAGGGCTTTCCAACTATGGCTACACCTTC
>NA|NA|TRBV29-1|TRBJ2-5
CSGPGGLRLQETQYF
TGCAGCGGCCCCGGGGGATTAAGGTTACAAGAGACCCAGTACTTC
>NA|NA|TRBV10-1|TRBJ2-2
CASPGVGNTGELFF
TGCGCCAGCCCCGGGGTGGGGAACACCGGGGAGCTGTTTTTT
>TRBD1|NA|TRBV5-5|TRBJ2-2
CASSFRTGGGNTGELFF
TGTGCCAGCAGCTTTAGAACAGGGGGCGGGAACACCGGGGAGCTGTTTTTT
>TRBD2|NA|TRBV5-4|TRBJ2-5
CASSLSSGAGEETQYF
TGTGCCAGCAGCTTGTCTTCCGGAGCGGGGGAAGAGACCCAGTACTTC
>TRBD1|NA|TRBV15|TRBJ1-5
CATSRYRGHQPQHF
TGTGCCACCAGCAGGTACAGGGGCCATCAGCCCCAGCATTTT
>NA|NA|TRBV24-1|TRBJ1-5
CATSDLQSGFNQPQHF
TGTGCCACCAGTGATTTGCAGTCAGGATTCAATCAGCCCCAGCATTTT
>NA|NA|TRBV5-1|TRBJ2-1
CASSLLGDEQFF
TGCGCCAGCAGCTTGTTGGGAGATGAGCAGTTCTTC
>NA|NA|TRBV9|TRBJ1-2
CASSVSNYGYTF
TGTGCCAGCAGCGTCTCTAACTATGGCTACACCTTC
>NA|NA|TRBV19|TRBJ1-2
CASTTEQGLDYGYTF
TGTGCCAGTACCACCGAACAGGGATTGGACTATGGCTACACCTTC
>NA|once|TRBV12-3/TRBV12-4|TRBJ2-7
CASRAGFSYEQYF
TGTGCCAGCAGAGCGGGCTTCTCCTACGAGCAGTACTTC
>NA|NA|TRBV30|TRBJ2-7
CAWSALRRTPSYEQYF
TGTGCCTGGAGTGCCCTACGGAGGACGCCGTCCTACGAGCAGTACTTC
>TRBD1|NA|TRBV15|TRBJ1-4
CATSRGPSGQGYEKLFF
TGTGCCACCAGCAGAGGCCCCTCGGGACAGGGTTATGAAAAACTGTTTTTT
>TRBD2|NA|TRBV5-6|TRBJ2-2
CASSLRAASGAGELFF
TGTGCCAGCAGCCTGAGGGCGGCTAGCGGGGCCGGGGAGCTGTTTTTT
>TRBD1|NA|TRBV27|TRBJ1-5
CASNSGTESNQPQHF
TGTGCCAGCAATTCCGGGACAGAGAGCAATCAGCCCCAGCATTTT
>TRBD2|once|TRBV19|TRBJ2-3
CASSIWAGGPDTQYF
TGTGCCAGTAGTATATGGGCGGGGGGGCCGGATACGCAGTATTTT
>NA|NA|TRBV25-1|TRBJ1-6
CASSEQGSRNSPLHF
TGTGCCAGCAGCGAACAGGGTTCTCGGAATTCACCCCTCCACTTT
>TRBD2|NA|TRBV3-1/TRBV3-2|TRBJ2-1
CASSPNLGLAGKAQQFF
TGTGCCAGCAGCCCCAACCTCGGACTAGCGGGAAAAGCCCAGCAGTTCTTC
>NA|NA|TRBV19|TRBJ1-1
CATTNRNTEAFF
TGTGCCACCACAAACAGGAACACTGAAGCTTTCTTT
>TRBD1|NA|TRBV9|TRBJ1-2
CASSERDRGYGYTF
TGTGCCAGCAGCGAACGGGACAGGGGCTATGGCTACACCTTC
>NA|NA|TRBV7-2|TRBJ2-7
CASSLQEGPYEQYF
TGTGCCAGCAGCTTACAGGAGGGACCCTACGAGCAGTACTTC
>NA|NA|TRBV7-2|TRBJ1-1
CASSPFFEAFF
TGTGCCAGCAGCCCATTTTTTGAAGCTTTCTTT
>TRBD1|NA|TRBV19|TRBJ2-7
CASSPGTGAYEQYF
TGTGCCAGTAGCCCCGGGACAGGGGCCTACGAGCAGTACTTC
>NA|once|TRBV7-9|TRBJ1-1
CAGARGEMNTEAFF
TGTGCCGGAGCCCGGGGGGAGATGAACACTGAAGCTTTCTTT
>NA|NA|TRBV6-5|TRBJ2-5
CASTTTEGWETQYF
TGTGCCAGTACCACTACAGAGGGCTGGGAGACCCAGTACTTC
>TRBD1|NA|TRBV10-3|TRBJ1-1
CAIRGTGVEAFF
TGTGCCATCAGGGGGACAGGAGTTGAAGCTTTCTTT